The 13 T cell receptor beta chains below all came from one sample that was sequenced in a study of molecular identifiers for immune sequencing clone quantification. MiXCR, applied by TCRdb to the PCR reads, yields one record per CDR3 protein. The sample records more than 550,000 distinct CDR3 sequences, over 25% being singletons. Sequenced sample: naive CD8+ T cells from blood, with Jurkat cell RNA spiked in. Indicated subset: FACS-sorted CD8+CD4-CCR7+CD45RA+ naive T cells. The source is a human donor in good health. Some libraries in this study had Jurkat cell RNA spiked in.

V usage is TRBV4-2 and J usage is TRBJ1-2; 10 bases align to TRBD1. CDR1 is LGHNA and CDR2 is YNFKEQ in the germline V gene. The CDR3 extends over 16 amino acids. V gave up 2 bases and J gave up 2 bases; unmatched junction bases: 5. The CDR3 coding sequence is TGTGCCAGCAGCCAACCGACAGGGGGCTCCAACTATGGCTACACCTTC. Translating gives CASSQPTGGSNYGYTF.

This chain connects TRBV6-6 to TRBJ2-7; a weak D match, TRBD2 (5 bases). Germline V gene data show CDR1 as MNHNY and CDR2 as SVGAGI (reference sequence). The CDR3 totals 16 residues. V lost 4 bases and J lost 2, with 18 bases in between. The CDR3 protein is CASSSTDFSSPYEQYF. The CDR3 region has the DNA TGTGCCAGCAGTTCCACGGACTTCTCGAGCCCCTACGAGCAGTACTTC.

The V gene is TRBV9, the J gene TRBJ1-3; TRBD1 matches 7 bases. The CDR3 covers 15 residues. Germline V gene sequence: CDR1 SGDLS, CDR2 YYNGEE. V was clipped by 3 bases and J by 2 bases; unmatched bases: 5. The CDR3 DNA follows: TGTGCCAGCAGCGATACAGGGGAAGCTGGAAACACCATATATTTT. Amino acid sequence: CASSDTGEAGNTIYF. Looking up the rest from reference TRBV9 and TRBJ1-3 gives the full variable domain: DSGVTQTPKHLITATGQRVTLRCSPRSGDLSVYWYQQSLDQGLQFLIQYYNGEERAKGNILERFSAQQFPDLHSELNLSSLELGDSALYFCASSDTGEAGNTIYFGEGSWLTVV.

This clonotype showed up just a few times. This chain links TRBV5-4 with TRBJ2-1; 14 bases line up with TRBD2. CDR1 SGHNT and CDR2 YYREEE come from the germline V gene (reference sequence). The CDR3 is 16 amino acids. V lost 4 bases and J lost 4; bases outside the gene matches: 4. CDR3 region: CASSGTSGGLYNEQFF. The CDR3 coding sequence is TGTGCCAGCAGCGGGACTAGCGGGGGACTATACAATGAGCAGTTCTTC. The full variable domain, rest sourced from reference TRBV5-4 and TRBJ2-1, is ETGVTQSPTHLIKTRGQQVTLRCSSQSGHNTVSWYQQALGQGPQFIFQYYREEENGRGNFPPRFSGLQFPNYSSELNVNALELDDSALYLCASSGTSGGLYNEQFFGPGTRLTVL.

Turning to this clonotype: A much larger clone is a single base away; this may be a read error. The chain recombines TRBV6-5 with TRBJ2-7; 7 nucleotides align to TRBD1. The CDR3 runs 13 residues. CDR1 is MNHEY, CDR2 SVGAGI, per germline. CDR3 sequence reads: CAGRVTGVVEQYF. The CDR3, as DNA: TGTGCCGGCAGAGTCACAGGGGTGGTCGAGCAGTACTTC.

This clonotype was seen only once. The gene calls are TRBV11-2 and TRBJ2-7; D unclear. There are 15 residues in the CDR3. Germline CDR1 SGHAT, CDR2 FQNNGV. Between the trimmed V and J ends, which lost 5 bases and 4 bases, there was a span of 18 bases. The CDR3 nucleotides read TGTGCCAGCAGCCTCGCCCCCGCGGCCGAGTACGAGCAGTACTTC. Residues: CASSLAPAAEYEQYF.

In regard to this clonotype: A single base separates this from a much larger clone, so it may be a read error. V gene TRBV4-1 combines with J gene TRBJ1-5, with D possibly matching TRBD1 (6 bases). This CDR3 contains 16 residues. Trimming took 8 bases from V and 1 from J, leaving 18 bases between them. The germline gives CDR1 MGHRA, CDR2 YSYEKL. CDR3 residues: CASGPTAGASNQPQHF. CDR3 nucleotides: TGCGCCAGCGGCCCTACTGCAGGGGCAAGCAATCAGCCCCAGCATTTT.

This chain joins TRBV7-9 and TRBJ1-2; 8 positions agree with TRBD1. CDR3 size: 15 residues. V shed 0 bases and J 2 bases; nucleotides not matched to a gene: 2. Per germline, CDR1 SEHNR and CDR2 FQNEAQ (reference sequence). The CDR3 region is CASSLARDRNYGYTF. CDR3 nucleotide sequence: TGTGCCAGCAGCTTAGCGCGGGACAGGAACTATGGCTACACCTTC.

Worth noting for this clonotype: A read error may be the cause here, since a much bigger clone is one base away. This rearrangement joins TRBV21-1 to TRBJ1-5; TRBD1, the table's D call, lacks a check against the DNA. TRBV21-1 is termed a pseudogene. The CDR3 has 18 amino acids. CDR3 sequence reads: CASSNVPGLIHSNQPQHF. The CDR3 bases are TGTGCCAGCAGCAATGTCCCCGGGCTGATACATAGCAATCAGCCCCAGCATTTT.

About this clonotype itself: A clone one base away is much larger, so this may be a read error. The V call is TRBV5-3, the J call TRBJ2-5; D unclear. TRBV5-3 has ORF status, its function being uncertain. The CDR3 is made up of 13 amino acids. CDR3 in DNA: TGTGCCAGCAGCTTGAAATCCCAAGAGACCCAGTACTTC. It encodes CASSLKSQETQYF.

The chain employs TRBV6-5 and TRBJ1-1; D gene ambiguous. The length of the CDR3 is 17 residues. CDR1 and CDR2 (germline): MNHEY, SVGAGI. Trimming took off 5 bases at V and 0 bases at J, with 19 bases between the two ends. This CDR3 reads CASSQSLRSLVNTEAFF. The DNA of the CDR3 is TGTGCCAGCAGTCAGAGCTTGAGGTCCCTTGTGAACACTGAAGCTTTCTTT.

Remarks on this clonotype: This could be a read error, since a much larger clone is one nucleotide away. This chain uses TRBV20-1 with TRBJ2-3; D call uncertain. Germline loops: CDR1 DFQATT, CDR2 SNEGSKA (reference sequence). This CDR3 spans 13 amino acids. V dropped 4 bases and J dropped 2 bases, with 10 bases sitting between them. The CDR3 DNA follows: TGCAGTGCTATACAGCAGGTCACAGATACGCAGTATTTT. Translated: CSAIQQVTDTQYF.

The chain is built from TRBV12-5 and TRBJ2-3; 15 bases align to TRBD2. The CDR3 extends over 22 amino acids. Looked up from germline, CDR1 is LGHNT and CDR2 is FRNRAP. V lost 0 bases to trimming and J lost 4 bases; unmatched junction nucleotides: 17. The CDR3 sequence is CASGLVRGLAGGSPILPDTQYF. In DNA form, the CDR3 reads TGTGCTAGTGGTTTGGTAAGGGGACTAGCGGGAGGATCCCCCATATTACCAGATACGCAGTATTTT.